This TCR beta chain was sequenced during a study of T cell responses to AZD1222 COVID-19 vaccine. The J segment lost 5 bases and the V segment lost 4 bases, leaving 5 bases of the junction unmatched. The CDR3 runs to 15 residues. Germline V lookup: CDR1 LNHDA, CDR2 SQIVND (reference sequence). This table comes from immunoSEQ multiplex PCR, and its TCRdb copy is limited to in-frame clones, with some not included. The repertoire consists of some 100,000 clones, with 90% occurring once and the leading ten covering 1.3%. The origin of this receptor is an adult in good health. The rearrangement links TRBV19 to TRBJ1-2; 12 bases align to TRBD1. Sequenced here: peripheral blood, sampled on day 0 of AZD1222 vaccination. The CDR3 DNA reads TGTGCCAGTAGTACTCCGGGACAGGGGGCTTATGGCTACACCTTC. It translates to CASSTPGQGAYGYTF.